A single sample is the source of the 18 T cell receptor beta chains below, sequenced in a study of blood T cells in healthy people across ages. A second PCR, run for about 7 to 11 cycles, used a sample-barcoded 5' primer plus a J-beta primer mix. TCRdb re-derived calls from the 5' RACE reads in MiXCR, one entry per CDR3 protein. The sample lists 1,800,000 or so distinct CDR3 sequences, around 40% occurring once. The sample comprised blood. The receptors originated from a human donor in good health.

The CDR3 DNA reads TGTGCCAGCAGCCGACACGGGGGATCTGCGAATGAGCAGTTCTTC. Its translation: CASSRHGGSANEQFF. This chain links TRBV7-7 with TRBJ2-1; maybe TRBD2 (6 bases). Germline-derived CDR1 and CDR2 are SSHAT and FNYEAQ (reference sequence). V was cut by 5 bases and J by 7 bases, with 18 bases left in between. The CDR3 is made up of 15 amino acids. Full variable domain (outside the CDR3, taken from reference TRBV7-7 and TRBJ2-1): GAGVSQSPRYKVTKRGQDVTLRCDPISSHATLYWYQQALGQGPEFLTYFNYEAQPDKSGLPSDRFSAERPEGSISTLTIQRTEQRDSAMYRCASSRHGGSANEQFFGPGTRLTVL.

This clonotype was detected only a few times. V usage is TRBV6-5 and J usage is TRBJ2-5; tentatively, D is TRBD2 (7 bases). The length of the CDR3 is 17 residues. Per germline, CDR1 MNHEY and CDR2 SVGAGI. The germline V and J ends were trimmed by 2 bases and 11 bases, with 27 bases remaining between them. The CDR3 spells CASSYRLGGGTINEQYF. The CDR3 nucleotides read TGTGCCAGCAGTTACCGCCTAGGGGGGGGGACAATCAATGAGCAGTACTTC.

This chain joins TRBV10-3 and TRBJ1-2; 8 positions agree with TRBD1. This CDR3 has 15 amino acids. V was clipped by 11 bases and J by 5 bases; unmatched bases: 16. In germline, CDR1 is ENHRY, CDR2 SYGVKD. This chain's CDR3 is CAAQPLGTGLYGYTF. CDR3 sequence (DNA): TGTGCCGCCCAACCCCTCGGGACAGGCCTTTATGGCTACACCTTC.

The rearrangement uses TRBV2 and TRBJ2-4, with D perhaps matching TRBD2 (6 bases). Near its end, the DNA agrees better with TRBJ2-5, so the J call may be wrong. The germline V gene has CDR1 SNHLY and CDR2 FYNNEI. The CDR3 extends over 12 amino acids. The CDR3: CASSGDLETQYF. Written as DNA, the CDR3 is TGTGCCAGCAGTGGGGACTTGGAGACCCAGTACTTC.

The gene calls are TRBV20-1 and TRBJ1-6, with D hard to call. Trimming stripped 3 bases from V and 13 bases from J, with 13 bases between. CDR1 and CDR2 from the germline V gene are DFQATT and SNEGSKA (reference sequence). This CDR3 is built from 12 residues. The CDR3 loop is CSASTAGFPLHF. The CDR3 nucleotides are TGCAGTGCTAGTACAGCCGGTTTCCCCCTCCACTTT.

V gene TRBV9 combines with J gene TRBJ2-3, with D possibly TRBD2 on 5 matching bases. This CDR3 has 18 amino acids. Germline V gene sequence: CDR1 SGDLS, CDR2 YYNGEE. With 4 bases removed from V and 2 bases from J, the gap between germline ends came to 23 bases. DNA for the CDR3: TGTGCCAGCAGCCCATTCGCGGCCCCGAGGGAATCCACAGATACGCAGTATTTT. Its translation: CASSPFAAPRESTDTQYF.

The rearrangement links TRBV4-3 to TRBJ2-5; the D gene is possibly TRBD1 (7 bases). The germline V gene encodes CDR1 LGHNA and CDR2 YSLEER. V lost 2 bases and J 5 bases, leaving 15 bases between the germline ends. This CDR3 region has 15 residues. The CDR3: CASSQSQGRGETQYF. CDR3 in DNA: TGCGCCAGCAGCCAATCACAGGGGCGGGGTGAGACCCAGTACTTC.

The chain couples TRBV28 to TRBJ2-2; D is unclear. V dropped 2 bases and J dropped 6 bases, with 7 bases sitting between them. Germline V gene sequence: CDR1 MDHEN, CDR2 SYDVKM. CDR3 length: 13 residues. The DNA of the CDR3 is TGTGCCAGCAGTTTAAACTTCGCCGGGGAGCTGTTTTTT. This translates into CASSLNFAGELFF.

This clonotype was picked up a small number of times. The DNA of the CDR3 is TGTGCCAGCAGCTATAGCCGGACAGGGGGAGGGGAGACCCAGTACTTC. This gives the protein CASSYSRTGGGETQYF. V gene TRBV7-8 combines with J gene TRBJ2-5, with 10 bases aligning to TRBD1. Germline CDR1 reads SGHVS; CDR2 reads FQNEAQ. Germline trimming cut 4 bases from V and 5 bases from J; bases unmatched to any gene: 10. This CDR3 region has 16 residues.

This clonotype was detected only a few times. The chain is built from TRBV12-3 or TRBV12-4 and TRBJ2-7; tentatively, D is TRBD1 (7 bases). Trimming stripped 2 bases from V and 2 bases from J, with 13 bases between. The length of the CDR3 is 15 residues. The chain's CDR3 is CASSLMAGGTYEQYF. The CDR3 bases are TGTGCCAGCAGTTTAATGGCAGGGGGGACCTACGAGCAGTACTTC.

This chain uses TRBV12-3 or TRBV12-4 with TRBJ1-5; 10 bases match TRBD1. This CDR3 has 15 residues. Trimming removed 9 bases from V and 5 bases from J; junction bases left unmatched: 10. CDR3 DNA sequence: TGTGCCAGGGAGAGGGGACAGGGGACGGATCAGCCCCAGCATTTT. It yields the protein CARERGQGTDQPQHF.

J is TRBJ1-1 and V is TRBV5-1; TRBD1 agrees at 7 bases. The CDR3 is 13 amino acids. Looked up from germline, CDR1 is SGHRS and CDR2 is YFSETQ. The V gene end was trimmed by 6 bases and the J gene end by 3 bases; junction bases not matched to a gene: 5. CDR3 DNA sequence: TGCGCCAGCACAAACACAGGGGACACTGAAGCTTTCTTT. This sequence encodes CASTNTGDTEAFF.

At least ten counts were recorded for this clonotype. The rearrangement joins TRBV5-6 to TRBJ2-1, with TRBD1 as a possible D gene (6 bases). The CDR3 covers 13 residues. V was trimmed by 3 bases and J by 6 bases, leaving 10 bases between them. Germline V gene data show CDR1 as SGHDT and CDR2 as YYEEEE. The CDR3 DNA reads TGTGCCAGCAGCTACAGGGAAGGCAATGAGCAGTTCTTC. Protein: CASSYREGNEQFF. Using reference TRBV5-6 and TRBJ2-1 for the parts outside the CDR3, the full variable domain is DAGVTQSPTHLIKTRGQQVTLRCSPKSGHDTVSWYQQALGQGPQFIFQYYEEEERQRGNFPDRFSGHQFPNYSSELNVNALLLGDSALYLCASSYREGNEQFFGPGTRLTVL.

The chain recombines TRBV12-3 or TRBV12-4 with TRBJ1-4, with TRBD1 as a possible D gene (6 bases). The CDR3 is 16 amino acids. Trimming shortened V by 6 bases and J by 8 bases, and 22 bases separated the two germline ends. The CDR3 DNA reads as TGTGCCAGCAGCCGTCCGGGGGGCGCGGAATCCGAAAAACTGTTTTTT. Amino acid sequence: CASSRPGGAESEKLFF.

A few counts support this clonotype. The rearrangement joins TRBV29-1 to TRBJ2-3; the D is unclear. CDR3 length: 11 residues. Germline CDR1 SQVTM, CDR2 ANQGSEA. V was shortened by 7 bases and J by 2 bases, with 7 bases between the two germline ends. CDR3 sequence: CSAFLTDTQYF. The CDR3 coding sequence is TGCAGCGCCTTTCTCACAGATACGCAGTATTTT.

The chain has TRBV3-1 and TRBJ2-7; either TRBD1 or TRBD2 may fit D (5 bases each). From germline, CDR1 is LGHDT and CDR2 YNNKEL (reference sequence). The CDR3 has 14 amino acids. V lost 4 bases, J lost 9 bases, and 19 bases lay in between. CDR3 coding DNA: TGTGCCAGCAGCCCCAGTGTATGGGACGGAATGCAGTACTTC. It encodes CASSPSVWDGMQYF.

This clonotype was detected once. The rearrangement uses TRBV7-2 and TRBJ1-6; D possibly corresponds to TRBD1 (5 bases). Trimming cost V 0 bases and J 8 bases, with 8 bases left between them. The germline CDR1 and CDR2 sequences are SGHTA and FQGNSA. This CDR3 is built from 14 residues. The CDR3 region has the DNA TGTGCCAGCAGCTTAGCCAGGGAACATTCACCCCTCCACTTT. Its translation: CASSLAREHSPLHF.

The V gene is TRBV12-3 or TRBV12-4, the J gene TRBJ2-5; perhaps TRBD2 as D (5 bases). The J call is uncertain, as TRBJ2-7 better fits the DNA end. The CDR3 extends over 14 amino acids. CDR3 protein: CANNVEGTSYEQYF. The CDR3 bases are TGTGCCAACAACGTAGAGGGCACCTCCTACGAGCAGTACTTC.